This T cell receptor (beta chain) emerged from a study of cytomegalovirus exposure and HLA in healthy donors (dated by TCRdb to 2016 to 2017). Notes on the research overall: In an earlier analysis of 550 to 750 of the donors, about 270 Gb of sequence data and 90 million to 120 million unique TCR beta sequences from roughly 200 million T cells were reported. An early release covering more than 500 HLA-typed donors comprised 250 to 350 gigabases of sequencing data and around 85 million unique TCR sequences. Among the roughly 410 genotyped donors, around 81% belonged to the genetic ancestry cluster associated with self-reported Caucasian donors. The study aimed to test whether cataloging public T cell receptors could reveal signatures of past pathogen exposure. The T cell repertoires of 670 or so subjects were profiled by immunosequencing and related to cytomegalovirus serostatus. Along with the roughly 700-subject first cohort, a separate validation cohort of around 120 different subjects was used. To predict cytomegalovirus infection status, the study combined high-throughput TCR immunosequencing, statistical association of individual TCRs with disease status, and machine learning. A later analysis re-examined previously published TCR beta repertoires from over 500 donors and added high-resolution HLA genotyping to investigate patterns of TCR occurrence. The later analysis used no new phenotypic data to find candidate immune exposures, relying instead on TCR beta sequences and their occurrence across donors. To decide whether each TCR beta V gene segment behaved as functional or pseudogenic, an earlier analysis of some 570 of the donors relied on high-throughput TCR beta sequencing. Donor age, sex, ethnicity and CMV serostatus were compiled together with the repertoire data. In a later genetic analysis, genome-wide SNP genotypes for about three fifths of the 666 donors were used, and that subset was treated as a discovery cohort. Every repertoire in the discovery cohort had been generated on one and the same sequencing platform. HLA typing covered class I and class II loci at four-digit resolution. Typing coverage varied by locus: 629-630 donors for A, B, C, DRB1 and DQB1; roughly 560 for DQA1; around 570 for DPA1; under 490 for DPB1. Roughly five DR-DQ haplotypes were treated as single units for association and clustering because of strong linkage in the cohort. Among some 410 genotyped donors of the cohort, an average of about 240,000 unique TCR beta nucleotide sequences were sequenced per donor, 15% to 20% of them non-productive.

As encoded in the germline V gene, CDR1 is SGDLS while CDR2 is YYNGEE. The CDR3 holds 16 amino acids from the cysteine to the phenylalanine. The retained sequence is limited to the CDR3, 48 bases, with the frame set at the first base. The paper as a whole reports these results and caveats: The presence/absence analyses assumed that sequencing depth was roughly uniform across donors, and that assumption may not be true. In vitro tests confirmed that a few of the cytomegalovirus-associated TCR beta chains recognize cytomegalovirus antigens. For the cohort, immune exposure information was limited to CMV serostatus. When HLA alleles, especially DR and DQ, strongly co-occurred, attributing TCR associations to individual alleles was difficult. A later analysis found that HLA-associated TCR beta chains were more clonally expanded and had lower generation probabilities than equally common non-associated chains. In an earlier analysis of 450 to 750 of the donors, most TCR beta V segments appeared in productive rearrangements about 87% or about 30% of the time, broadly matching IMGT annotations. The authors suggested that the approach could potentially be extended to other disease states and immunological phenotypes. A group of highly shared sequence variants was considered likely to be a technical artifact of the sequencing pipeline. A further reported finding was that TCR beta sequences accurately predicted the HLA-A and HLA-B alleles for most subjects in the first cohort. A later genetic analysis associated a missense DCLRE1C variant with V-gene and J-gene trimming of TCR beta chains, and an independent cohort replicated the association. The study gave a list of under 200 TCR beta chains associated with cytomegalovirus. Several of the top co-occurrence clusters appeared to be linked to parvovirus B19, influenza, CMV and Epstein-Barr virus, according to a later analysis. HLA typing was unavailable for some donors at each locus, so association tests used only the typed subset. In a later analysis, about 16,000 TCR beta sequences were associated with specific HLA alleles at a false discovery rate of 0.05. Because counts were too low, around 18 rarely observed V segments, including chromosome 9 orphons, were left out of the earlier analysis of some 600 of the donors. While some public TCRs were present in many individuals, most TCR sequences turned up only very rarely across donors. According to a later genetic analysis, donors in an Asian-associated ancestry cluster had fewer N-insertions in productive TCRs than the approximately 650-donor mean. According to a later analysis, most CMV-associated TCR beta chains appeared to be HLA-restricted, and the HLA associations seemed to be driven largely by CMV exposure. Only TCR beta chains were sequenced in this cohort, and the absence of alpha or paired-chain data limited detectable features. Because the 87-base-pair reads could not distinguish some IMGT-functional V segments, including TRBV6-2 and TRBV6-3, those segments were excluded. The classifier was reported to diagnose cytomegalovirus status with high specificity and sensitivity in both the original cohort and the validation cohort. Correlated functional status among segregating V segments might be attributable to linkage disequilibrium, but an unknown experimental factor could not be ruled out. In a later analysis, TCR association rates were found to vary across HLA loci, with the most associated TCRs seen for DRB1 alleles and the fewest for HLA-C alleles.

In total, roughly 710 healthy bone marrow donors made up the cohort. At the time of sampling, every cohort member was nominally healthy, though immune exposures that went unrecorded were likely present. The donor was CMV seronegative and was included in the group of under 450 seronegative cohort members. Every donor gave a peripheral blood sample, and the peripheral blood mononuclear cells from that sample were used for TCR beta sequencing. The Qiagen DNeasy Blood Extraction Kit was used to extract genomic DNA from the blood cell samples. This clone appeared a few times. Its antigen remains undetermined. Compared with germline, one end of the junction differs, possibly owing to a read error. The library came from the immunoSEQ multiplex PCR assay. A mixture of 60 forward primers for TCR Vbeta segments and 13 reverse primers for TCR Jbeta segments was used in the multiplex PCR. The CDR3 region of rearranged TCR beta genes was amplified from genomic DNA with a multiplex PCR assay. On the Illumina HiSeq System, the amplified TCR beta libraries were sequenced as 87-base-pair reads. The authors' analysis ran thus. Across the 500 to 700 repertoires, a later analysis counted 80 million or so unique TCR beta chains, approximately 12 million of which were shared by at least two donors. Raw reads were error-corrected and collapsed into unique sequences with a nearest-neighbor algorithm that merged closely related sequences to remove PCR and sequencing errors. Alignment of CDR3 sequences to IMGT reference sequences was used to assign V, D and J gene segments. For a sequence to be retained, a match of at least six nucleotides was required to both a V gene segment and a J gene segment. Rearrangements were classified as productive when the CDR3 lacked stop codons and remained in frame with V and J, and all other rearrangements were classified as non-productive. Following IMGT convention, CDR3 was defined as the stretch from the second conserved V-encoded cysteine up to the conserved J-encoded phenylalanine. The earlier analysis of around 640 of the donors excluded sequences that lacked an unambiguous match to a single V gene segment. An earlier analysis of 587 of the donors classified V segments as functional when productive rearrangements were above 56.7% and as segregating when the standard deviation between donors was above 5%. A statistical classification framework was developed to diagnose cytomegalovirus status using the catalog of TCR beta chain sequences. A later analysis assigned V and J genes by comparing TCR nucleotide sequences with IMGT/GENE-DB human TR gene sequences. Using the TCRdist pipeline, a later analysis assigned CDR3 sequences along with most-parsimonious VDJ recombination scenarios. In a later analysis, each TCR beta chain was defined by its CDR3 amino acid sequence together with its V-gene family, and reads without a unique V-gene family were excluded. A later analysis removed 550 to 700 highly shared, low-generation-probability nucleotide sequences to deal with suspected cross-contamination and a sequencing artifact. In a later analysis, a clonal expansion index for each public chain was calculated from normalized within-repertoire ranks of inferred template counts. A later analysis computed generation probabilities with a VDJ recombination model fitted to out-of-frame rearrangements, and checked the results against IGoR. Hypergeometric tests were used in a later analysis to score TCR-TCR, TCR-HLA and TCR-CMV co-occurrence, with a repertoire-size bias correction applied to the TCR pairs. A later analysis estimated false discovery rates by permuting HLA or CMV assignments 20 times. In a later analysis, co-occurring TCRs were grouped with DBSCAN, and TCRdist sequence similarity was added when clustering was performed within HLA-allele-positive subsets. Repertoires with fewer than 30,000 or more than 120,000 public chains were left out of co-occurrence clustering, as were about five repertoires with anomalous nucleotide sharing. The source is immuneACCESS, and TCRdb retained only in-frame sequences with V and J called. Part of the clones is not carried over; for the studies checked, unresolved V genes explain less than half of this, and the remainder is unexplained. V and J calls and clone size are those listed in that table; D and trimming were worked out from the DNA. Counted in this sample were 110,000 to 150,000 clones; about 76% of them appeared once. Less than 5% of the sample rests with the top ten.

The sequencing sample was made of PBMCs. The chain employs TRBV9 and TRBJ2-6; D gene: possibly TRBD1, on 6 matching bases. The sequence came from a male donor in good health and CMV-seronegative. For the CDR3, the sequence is CASSPGDNSGANGLTF. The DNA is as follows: TGTGCCAGCAGCCCCGGGGACAACTCTGGGGCCAACGGCCTGACTTTC.